This TCR beta chain was identified in a study of blood T cell repertoires in COVID-19. Assay: immunoSEQ multiplex PCR; the TCRdb copy retains only in-frame clones and omits some. The sample has about 190,000 clones; more than 75% are singletons. Germline V gene sequence: CDR1 SGHNT, CDR2 YYREEE (reference sequence). The CDR3 contains 16 residues. V was clipped by 1 base and J by 1 base, with 12 bases between them. The specimen was PBMCs or T cells enriched from blood (not recorded which). The chain is built from TRBV5-4 and TRBJ1-5, with a weak D call TRBD1 (6 bases). This TCR was recovered from a woman aged 45-65 years who had recovered from COVID-19. The CDR3 DNA is TGTGCCAGCAGCTTGACAGGGAAAGGAAGCAATCAGCCCCAGCATTTT. Its protein product is CASSLTGKGSNQPQHF.